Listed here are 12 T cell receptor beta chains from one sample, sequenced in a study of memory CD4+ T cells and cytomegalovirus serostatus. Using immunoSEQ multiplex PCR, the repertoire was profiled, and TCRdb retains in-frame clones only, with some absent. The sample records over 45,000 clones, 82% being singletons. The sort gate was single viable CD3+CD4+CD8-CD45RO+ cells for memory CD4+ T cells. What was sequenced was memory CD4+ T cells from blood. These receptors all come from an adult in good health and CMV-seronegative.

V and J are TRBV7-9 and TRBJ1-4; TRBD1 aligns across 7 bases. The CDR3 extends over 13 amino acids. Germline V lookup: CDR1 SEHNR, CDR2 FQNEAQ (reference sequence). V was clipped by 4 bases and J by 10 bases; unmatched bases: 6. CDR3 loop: CASSWDTGAKLFF. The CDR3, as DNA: TGTGCCAGCAGCTGGGACACAGGGGCAAAACTGTTTTTT.

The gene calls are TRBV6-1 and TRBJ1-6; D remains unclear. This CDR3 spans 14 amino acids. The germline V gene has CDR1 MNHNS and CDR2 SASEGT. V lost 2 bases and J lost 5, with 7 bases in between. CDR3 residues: CASSEQPDNSPLHF. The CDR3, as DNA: TGTGCCAGCAGTGAACAGCCAGATAATTCACCCCTCCACTTT.

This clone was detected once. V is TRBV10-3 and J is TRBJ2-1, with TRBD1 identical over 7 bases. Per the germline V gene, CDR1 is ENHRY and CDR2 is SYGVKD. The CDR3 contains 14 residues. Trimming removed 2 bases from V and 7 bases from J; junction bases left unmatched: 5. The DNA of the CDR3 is TGTGCCATCAGTGAGGGGACAGTAGGGAATGAGCAGTTCTTC. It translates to CAISEGTVGNEQFF.

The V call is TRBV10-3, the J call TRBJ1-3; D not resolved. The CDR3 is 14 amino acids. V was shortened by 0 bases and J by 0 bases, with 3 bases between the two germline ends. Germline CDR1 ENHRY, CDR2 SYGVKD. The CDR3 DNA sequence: TGTGCCATCAGTGAGTCGGTCTCTGGAAACACCATATATTTT. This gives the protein CAISESVSGNTIYF.

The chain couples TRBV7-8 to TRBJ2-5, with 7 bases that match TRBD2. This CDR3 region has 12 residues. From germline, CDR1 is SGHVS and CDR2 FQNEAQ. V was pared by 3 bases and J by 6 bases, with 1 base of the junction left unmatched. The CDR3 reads CASSLTSKTQYF. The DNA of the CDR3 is TGTGCCAGCAGCTTGACTAGCAAGACCCAGTACTTC.

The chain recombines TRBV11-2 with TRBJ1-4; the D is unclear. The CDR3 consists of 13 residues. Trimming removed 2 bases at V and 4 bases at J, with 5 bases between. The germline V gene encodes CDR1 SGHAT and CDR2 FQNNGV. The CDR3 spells CASSLSNNEKLFF. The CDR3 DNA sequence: TGTGCCAGCAGCTTATCCAATAATGAAAAACTGTTTTTT.

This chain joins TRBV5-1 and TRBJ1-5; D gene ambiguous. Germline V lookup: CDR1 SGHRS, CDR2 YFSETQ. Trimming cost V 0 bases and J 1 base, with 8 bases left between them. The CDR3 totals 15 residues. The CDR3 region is CASSLVPGSNQPQHF. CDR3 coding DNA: TGCGCCAGCAGCTTGGTTCCCGGAAGCAATCAGCCCCAGCATTTT.

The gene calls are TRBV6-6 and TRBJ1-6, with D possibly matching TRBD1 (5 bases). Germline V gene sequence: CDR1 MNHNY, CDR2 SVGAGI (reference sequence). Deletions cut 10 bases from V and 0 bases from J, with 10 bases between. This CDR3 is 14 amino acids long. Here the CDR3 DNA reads TGTGCCACGACGAGGGGCTCCTATAATTCACCCCTCCACTTT. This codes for CATTRGSYNSPLHF.

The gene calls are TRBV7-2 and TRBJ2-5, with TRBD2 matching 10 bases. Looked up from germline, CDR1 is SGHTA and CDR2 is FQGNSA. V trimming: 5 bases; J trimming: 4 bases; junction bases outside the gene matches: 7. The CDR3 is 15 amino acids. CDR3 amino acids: CASSASGGAAETQYF. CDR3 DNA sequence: TGTGCCAGCAGCGCCAGCGGGGGGGCGGCAGAGACCCAGTACTTC.

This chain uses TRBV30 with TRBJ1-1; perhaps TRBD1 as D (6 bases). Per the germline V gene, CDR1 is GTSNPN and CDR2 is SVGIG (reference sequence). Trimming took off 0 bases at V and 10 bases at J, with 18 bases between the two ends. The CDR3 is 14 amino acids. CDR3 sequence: CAWSVGKGGGGAFF. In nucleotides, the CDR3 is TGTGCCTGGAGTGTCGGGAAGGGGGGCGGTGGAGCTTTCTTT.

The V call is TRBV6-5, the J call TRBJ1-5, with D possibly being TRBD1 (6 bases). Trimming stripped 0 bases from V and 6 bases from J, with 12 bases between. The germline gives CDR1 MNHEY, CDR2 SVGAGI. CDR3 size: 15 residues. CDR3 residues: CASSYSRGQGQPQHF. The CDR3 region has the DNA TGTGCCAGCAGTTACTCTCGGGGGCAGGGTCAGCCCCAGCATTTT.

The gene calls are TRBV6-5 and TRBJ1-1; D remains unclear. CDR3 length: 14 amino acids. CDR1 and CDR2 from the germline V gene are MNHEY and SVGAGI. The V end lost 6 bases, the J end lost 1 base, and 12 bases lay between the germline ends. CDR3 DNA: TGTGCCAGCAGGTTACTGGCCGGGAACACTGAAGCTTTCTTT. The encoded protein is CASRLLAGNTEAFF.